This T cell receptor (beta chain) came from a study of control samples from healthy donors and cancer patients. Assay used: immunoSEQ multiplex PCR; TCRdb lists only in-frame clones, some missing. In the table there are roughly 73,000 clones, around 92% of which are singletons. The V gene lost 0 bases and the J gene lost 5 bases, with 8 bases spanning the gap. The CDR3 has 13 amino acids. Germline lookup yields CDR1 SGHRS and CDR2 YFSETQ. The clonotype comes from a woman aged 55-70 years in good health. The chain recombines TRBV5-1 with TRBJ2-5; D gene uncertain. Sequenced sample: blood. The CDR3 DNA reads as TGCGCCAGCAGCTTGGCGATCGGGGAGACCCAGTACTTC. This codes for CASSLAIGETQYF.